These T cell receptor beta chains were read from a single sample in a study of CD4+ T cells in melanoma. Clones were read by immunoSEQ multiplex PCR, and TCRdb kept only the in-frame ones, dropping some. The sample consists of 15,000 to 20,000 clones, under 90% of them appearing once. Sequencing was carried out using cells from a culture (not recorded whether cultured in vitro). The source is a human donor with melanoma. Both conserved end residues are part of each CDR3. D genes are given only for firm matches. Only some rows state a clone size, as once, few, many or a class for expanded clones.

CDR3 protein: CASSRAGGRTDTQYF
CDR3 DNA: TGTGCCAGCAGCCGAGCGGGGGGGCGAACAGATACGCAGTATTTT
D gene: TRBD2
V gene: TRBV11-2
J gene: TRBJ2-3
clone size: NA

CDR3 protein: CATGTDIRGELFF
CDR3 DNA: TGTGCCACAGGGACGGACATCAGGGGGGAGCTGTTTTTT
D gene: NA
V gene: TRBV25-1
J gene: TRBJ2-2
clone size: NA

CDR3 protein: CASSSRTGGAYGYTF
CDR3 DNA: TGTGCCAGCAGCTCGCGGACAGGGGGCGCGTATGGCTACACCTTC
D gene: TRBD1
V gene: TRBV7-2
J gene: TRBJ1-2
clone size: NA

CDR3 protein: CASTTSGGLSEKLFF
CDR3 DNA: TGTGCCAGCACCACGTCGGGGGGGCTAAGTGAAAAACTGTTTTTT
D gene: NA
V gene: TRBV28
J gene: TRBJ1-4
clone size: NA

CDR3 protein: CASSDSGSSYEQYF
CDR3 DNA: TGTGCCAGCAGTGATTCTGGGAGCTCCTACGAGCAGTACTTC
D gene: NA
V gene: TRBV25-1
J gene: TRBJ2-7
clone size: NA

CDR3 protein: CASSSGRDYGYTF
CDR3 DNA: TGCGCCAGCAGCTCGGGACGCGACTATGGCTACACCTTC
D gene: NA
V gene: TRBV5-1
J gene: TRBJ1-2
clone size: NA

CDR3 protein: CASSFRQGAGDTQYF
CDR3 DNA: TGTGCCAGTAGTTTCCGACAGGGGGCTGGAGATACGCAGTATTTT
D gene: TRBD1
V gene: TRBV19
J gene: TRBJ2-3
clone size: NA

CDR3 protein: CASSRGRASTDTQYF
CDR3 DNA: TGTGCCAGCAGTAGAGGACGGGCCAGCACAGATACGCAGTATTTT
D gene: NA
V gene: TRBV6-1
J gene: TRBJ2-3
clone size: NA

CDR3 protein: CASSDPPLFRPAF
CDR3 DNA: TGTGCCAGCAGTGACCCCCCCCTCTTCAGACCTGCATTT
D gene: NA
V gene: TRBV6-1
J gene: TRBJ1-3
clone size: NA

CDR3 protein: CASSLWNTGELFF
CDR3 DNA: TGTGCCAGCAGCTTATGGAACACCGGGGAGCTGTTTTTT
D gene: NA
V gene: TRBV7-2
J gene: TRBJ2-2
clone size: few

CDR3 protein: CSGGGGVTGNTIYF
CDR3 DNA: TGCAGCGGGGGGGGTGGAGTGACTGGAAACACCATATATTTT
D gene: NA
V gene: TRBV29-1
J gene: TRBJ1-3
clone size: NA